This T cell receptor beta chain originates from a study of blood T cell repertoires in COVID-19 (dated by TCRdb to about 2020). Concerning the study at large: The collaborator samples originated in the United States, Italy and Spain and spanned the acute and convalescent phases of COVID-19. The prospective study material was composed of cDNA or gDNA derived from T cells, B-cell-depleted T cells, or PBMCs. The samples were drawn from the first 160 participants of the ongoing ImmuneRACE study and from 950 to 1,500 subjects provided by 6 global collaborators. Subjects who had been exposed to COVID-19, were actively infected with it, or had recovered from it provided the deeply sampled blood TCRbeta repertoires that made up the dataset. The repertoires were released in a freely available public database meant as a resource for research on the immune response to SARS-CoV-2. A de-identified subject ID, COVID-19 status, age in years and sex were almost always included in the sample metadata. Where available, HLA class I and class II types were obtained from metadata supplied by the sample provider rather than from assay-based typing. Here is what the overall study found, with its caveats: The quantity of clinical and demographic metadata differed by source and by participant and was supplied without curation.

This clone was detected a few times. Its specific antigen is unknown. No quality values exist for individual bases; no much larger clone is one base distant. Whole blood was collected in K2EDTA tubes by collaborating institutions according to the institutions' own protocols. For TCRbeta analysis, collaborators shipped samples in one of three forms: frozen whole blood, isolated PBMCs, or DNA extracted from either of those sample types. The germline V gene specifies ENHRY as CDR1 and SYGVKD as CDR2. From its cysteine to its phenylalanine, the CDR3 spans 15 amino acids. The CDR3 DNA has 45 bases and is translated from base 1. V was cut back by 0 bases and J by 0 bases, leaving a gap of 8 bases between them. The immunoSEQ Assay, a bias-controlled multiplex PCR, was used to amplify TCRbeta CDR3 regions from genomic DNA. On the authors' methods: Within the assay, amplification of reference gene primers was used to estimate how many nucleated cells each sample contained. Sequence reads were collapsed and filtered to measure the absolute abundance of every unique TCRbeta CDR3 rearrangement. Productive Simpson clonality was computed per sample as the square root of Simpson's diversity index over productive rearrangements. In TCRdb, the immuneACCESS table is reduced to in-frame sequences with V and J assigned. These tables do not hold every clone; where another copy was compared, an unresolved V gene accounts for under half, and the others remain unexplained. The D gene and trimming were derived from the DNA, and the V and J assignments and clone size from that table. For this sample there are around 18,000 clones; about four fifths appear just once. The ten largest account for more than 9.5% of the sample.

The sample taken for sequencing was peripheral blood. This clonotype was sampled from an elderly man with acute or convalescent COVID-19. This chain joins TRBV10-3 to TRBJ1-1, with no confidently assigned D gene. The CDR3 protein is CAISESQDLNTEAFF. The DNA sequence is given as TGTGCCATCAGTGAGTCGCAGGACTTGAACACTGAAGCTTTCTTT.